This is a list of T cell receptor beta chains from one sample in a study of response to subunit inactivated influenza vaccine. TCRdb itself ran the RT-PCR reads through MiXCR, one entry per CDR3 protein. The sample lists hundreds of thousands of distinct CDR3 sequences; 25% were seen once. Source: CD4+ T cells sorted from PBMCs, taken 5 days after vaccination. The source is a man aged 50-60 years who received an inactivated influenza vaccine. CDR3s include the opening cysteine and the closing phenylalanine or tryptophan. D genes are given only for firm matches. Rows may omit the clone size; those that give it use once, few, many or a size class.

J | size | D | V | DNA | CDR3
TRBJ2-7 | few | - | TRBV10-1 | TGCGCCACCTCGACCAAAGACCCCGGCCGTCAAACCTACGAGCAGTACTTC | CATSTKDPGRQTYEQYF
TRBJ2-6 | few | - | TRBV5-6 | TGTGCCAGCAGCAGAAGAAGCTCTGGGGCCAACGTCCTGACTTTC | CASSRRSSGANVLTF
TRBJ2-3 | - | TRBD2 | TRBV20-1 | TGCAGTGCCCGAAGACTAGCGGGAGGTTTCACAGATACGCAGTATTTT | CSARRLAGGFTDTQYF
TRBJ1-1 | - | - | TRBV6-1 | TGTGCCAGCACCACGGACACTGAAGCTTTCTTT | CASTTDTEAFF
TRBJ2-1 | - | - | TRBV12-5 | TGTGCTAGTGGTTTGGACAGCCCATTCTCCTACAATGAGCAGTTCTTC | CASGLDSPFSYNEQFF
TRBJ2-2 | few | - | TRBV20-1 | TGCAGTGCTAGGCCGTTTGGAGGGACGCCTAACACCGGGGAGCTGTTTTTT | CSARPFGGTPNTGELFF
TRBJ1-3 | - | - | TRBV4-3 | TGCGCCAGCAGCCAGATAGGAGGCTCTGGAAACACCATATATTTT | CASSQIGGSGNTIYF
TRBJ2-5 | - | TRBD2 | TRBV19 | TGTGCCAGCGCTGTTACTAGCGGGGGGCCAAATTACTTC | CASAVTSGGPNYF
TRBJ1-1 | - | - | TRBV20-1 | TGCAGTGCTAGAAAGGGCAAAGCTTTCTTT | CSARKGKAFF
TRBJ1-1 | many | - | TRBV5-1 | TGCGCCAGCAGCCCCCCGGGACGCTACACTGAAGCTTTCTTT | CASSPPGRYTEAFF
TRBJ1-5 | few | - | TRBV24-1 | TGTGCCACCAGTGACCCCCAGGGGACTAATCAGCCCCAGCATTTT | CATSDPQGTNQPQHF
TRBJ1-1 | few | - | TRBV20-1 | TGCAGTGCTAGAGTTGGGGGTGGGAACACTGAAGCTTTCTTT | CSARVGGGNTEAFF
TRBJ2-3 | - | - | TRBV9 | - | CASSFKTSGRGADTQYF
TRBJ1-1 | - | - | TRBV7-2 | TGTGCCAGCAATTTCCCAGGGACCTTGGGGAACACTGAAGCTTTCTTT | CASNFPGTLGNTEAFF
TRBJ2-7 | - | - | TRBV7-9 | TGTGCCAGCAGCTTATTTGCCGGCTACGAGCAGTACTTC | CASSLFAGYEQYF
TRBJ1-1 | few | - | TRBV5-5 | TGTGCCAGCAGCTTGGAGGGGGGGCCCATGAACACTGAAGCTTTCTTT | CASSLEGGPMNTEAFF
TRBJ2-2 | - | - | TRBV30 | TGTGCCTGGAGTGTACGGACCAGGGCCGGGGAGCTGTTTTTT | CAWSVRTRAGELFF
TRBJ2-1 | few | TRBD1 | TRBV6-2/TRBV6-3 | TGTGCCAGCAGTTACCCTGGGACAGGGTCCCACAATGAGCAGTTCTTC | CASSYPGTGSHNEQFF
TRBJ1-5 | few | - | TRBV20-1 | TGCAGTGCTACCGGGGGAGGCAATCAGCCCCAGCATTTT | CSATGGGNQPQHF
TRBJ1-6 | few | - | TRBV5-1 | TGCGCCAGCAGCTTGGTTACGGGGAGGAGCTCACCCCTCCACTTT | CASSLVTGRSSPLHF
TRBJ2-3 | many | TRBD2 | TRBV20-1 | TGCAGTGCTGGGACTAGCGGGACCGGTTTTCTTCTAGATACGCAGTATTTT | CSAGTSGTGFLLDTQYF
TRBJ2-2 | many | - | TRBV25-1 | TGTGCCAGCAGTGAACAGGGAAGGAACACCGGGGAGCTGTTTTTT | CASSEQGRNTGELFF
TRBJ2-7 | - | TRBD1 | TRBV27 | TGTGCCAGCAGGGGACAGAGGGGCTACGAGCAGTACTTC | CASRGQRGYEQYF
TRBJ2-1 | few | - | TRBV9 | TGTGCCAGCAGCGTAGACCCATGGGAGTTGATCTATGAGCAGTTCTTC | CASSVDPWELIYEQFF
TRBJ2-7 | few | - | TRBV11-2 | TGTGCCAGCAGCTTAAGCTTTTTATACGAGCAGTACTTC | CASSLSFLYEQYF
TRBJ2-3 | - | TRBD2 | TRBV5-8 | TGTGCCAGCAGTTGGGGGGGAACCACAGATACGCAGTATTTT | CASSWGGTTDTQYF
TRBJ2-1 | few | TRBD2 | TRBV2 | TGTGCCAGCAGTGATAGACTAGCGGGCAACAATGAGCAGTTCTTC | CASSDRLAGNNEQFF
TRBJ2-3 | few | TRBD1 | TRBV11-2 | TGTGCCAGCAGCCCGAATCCCGGACAGGGAATTCCAGATACGCAGTATTTT | CASSPNPGQGIPDTQYF
TRBJ1-3 | few | - | TRBV20-1 | TGCAGTGCTAGAGATTTAAGGGGATCTGGAAACACCATATATTTT | CSARDLRGSGNTIYF
TRBJ1-4 | - | TRBD1 | TRBV18 | TGTGCCAGCTCACCGCCCAACAGGGGGAATTATGAAAAACTGTTTTTT | CASSPPNRGNYEKLFF
TRBJ2-2 | - | - | TRBV5-1 | TGCGCCAGCAGCGTAACTGTCCAAACGAACACCGGGGAGCTGTTTTTT | CASSVTVQTNTGELFF
TRBJ2-4 | - | - | TRBV4-3 | TGCGCCAGCAGCCAAGAACTAGCCCACAAAAACATTCAGTACTTC | CASSQELAHKNIQYF
TRBJ2-6 | - | - | TRBV12-3/TRBV12-4 | TGTGCCAGCACGGTCGACAGCTATCTTTTCTCTGGGGCCAACGTCCTGACTTTC | CASTVDSYLFSGANVLTF
TRBJ2-7 | - | - | TRBV27 | TGTGCCAGCGCTCCCGGGGGCAAGTACGAGCAGTACTTC | CASAPGGKYEQYF
TRBJ2-1 | - | - | TRBV4-3 | TGCGCCAGCAGCTCAGGGGTACATGAGCAGTTCTTC | CASSSGVHEQFF
TRBJ2-3 | - | - | TRBV7-2 | TGTGCCAGCAGCTTACGGGCCCCGGGGGCGGCAGATACGCAGTATTTT | CASSLRAPGAADTQYF
TRBJ2-2 | - | - | TRBV29-1 | TGCAGCGTCGCTTTAGGAGCGAACACCGGGGAGCTGTTTTTT | CSVALGANTGELFF
TRBJ1-6 | - | - | TRBV3-1 | TGTGCCAGCAGCGGCAAATCAGAAGATTCACCCCTCCACTTT | CASSGKSEDSPLHF
TRBJ1-2 | few | TRBD1 | TRBV7-9 | TGTGCCAGCAGCTCTACCGGGACAGTCTATGGCTACACCTTC | CASSSTGTVYGYTF